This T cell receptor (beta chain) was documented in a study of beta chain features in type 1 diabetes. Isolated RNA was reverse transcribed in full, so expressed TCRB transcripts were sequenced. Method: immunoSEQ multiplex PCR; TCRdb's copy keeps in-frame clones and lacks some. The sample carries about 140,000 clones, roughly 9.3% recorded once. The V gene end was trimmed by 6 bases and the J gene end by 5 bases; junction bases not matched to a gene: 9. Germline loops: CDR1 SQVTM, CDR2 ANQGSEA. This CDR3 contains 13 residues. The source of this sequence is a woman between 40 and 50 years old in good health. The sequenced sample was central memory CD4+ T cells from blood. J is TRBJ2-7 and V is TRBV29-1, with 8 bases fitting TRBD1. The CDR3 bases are TGCAGCGTGGGCGACAGGGGTGGGAACGAGCAGTACTTC. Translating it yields CSVGDRGGNEQYF.